Presented here are 22 T cell receptor beta chains from one specimen sequenced in a study of T cells in Graves' hyperthyroidism and ophthalmopathy. Researchers amplified the TCR beta CDR3 regions from RNA transcripts. First-round RT-PCR with HTBI primers amplified the TCR CDR3 region. TCRdb re-derived calls from the multiplex PCR reads in MiXCR, one entry per CDR3 protein. In the table there are hundreds of thousands of distinct CDR3 sequences, 15% to 18% of which are singletons. Sequencing was carried out using blood. The receptor set was obtained from a young woman with Graves' hyperthyroidism.

Ten or more counts support this clonotype. The V and J genes are TRBV11-3 and TRBJ2-5; D ambiguous. CDR3 size: 13 residues. V was shortened by 5 bases and J by 6 bases, with 13 bases between the two germline ends. CDR1 is SGHNT and CDR2 is YENEEA in the germline V gene. CDR3 residues: CASSQGASKTQYF. The CDR3 DNA reads TGTGCCAGCAGCCAAGGCGCATCCAAGACCCAGTACTTC.

Of note for this clonotype: A clone one base away is much larger, so this may be a read error. The chain is built from TRBV11-2 and TRBJ1-1; no clear D gene. The CDR3 sequence is 14 residues long. Germline CDR1 SGHAT, CDR2 FQNNGV. The CDR3 bases are TGTGCCAGCAGCTTAGAAGGAGTGTCCTCTGAAGCTTCCTTT. Translating gives CASSLEGVSSEASF.

This clonotype was recorded at least ten times. The chain joins TRBV5-1 to TRBJ1-2, with unresolved D. The germline CDR1 and CDR2 sequences are SGHRS and YFSETQ. Trimming cost V 0 bases and J 1 base, with 10 bases left between them. The CDR3 is 15 residues long. CDR3 in amino acids: CASSLAGSLNYGYTF. The CDR3 DNA is TGCGCCAGCAGCTTGGCGGGCAGTCTTAACTATGGCTACACCTTC.

There are many counts of this clonotype. V is TRBV7-9 and J is TRBJ1-2; D is uncertain. V lost 6 bases and J 6 bases, leaving 17 bases between the germline ends. The CDR3 has 14 residues. CDR1 is SEHNR, CDR2 FQNEAQ, per germline (reference sequence). The DNA of the CDR3 is TGTGCCAGCAGTCCTACGGACCTGAGGGATGGCTACACCTTC. This sequence encodes CASSPTDLRDGYTF.

This clonotype was recorded at least ten times. The CDR3 sequence is CASSRYSGRGTDTQYF. In DNA form, the CDR3 reads TGTGCCAGCAGTCGCTACAGCGGGAGAGGAACAGATACGCAGTATTTT. V and J are TRBV12-3 or TRBV12-4 and TRBJ2-3, with 8 bases matching TRBD2. V shed 5 bases, J shed 3 bases, and the junction held 10 bases outside the gene matches. The CDR3 sequence is 16 residues long.

For this clonotype: It may be a read error: a sequence one base away is much more abundant. The J gene is TRBJ1-2, the V gene TRBV4-1; possibly TRBD1 for D (5 bases). There are 18 residues in the CDR3. Germline CDR1 MGHRA, CDR2 YSYEKL. V shed 4 bases and J shed 8 bases, with 29 bases lying between them. The CDR3 reads CASSRGWPARALWGGYTF. CDR3 DNA sequence: TGCGCCAGCAGCCGAGGGTGGCCGGCCAGGGCCCTGTGGGGGGGCTACACCTTC.

The chain employs TRBV19 and TRBJ2-7; TRBD2 matches 7 bases. The germline gives CDR1 LNHDA, CDR2 SQIVND (reference sequence). V lost 8 bases to trimming and J lost 4 bases; unmatched junction nucleotides: 14. The CDR3 length is 15 residues. CDR3 in amino acids: CASRKEGAGIYEQYF. The DNA of the CDR3 is TGTGCCAGTCGTAAGGAGGGAGCGGGGATATACGAGCAGTACTTC. Combining the CDR3 with reference TRBV19 and TRBJ2-7 gives the whole variable domain DGGITQSPKYLFRKEGQNVTLSCEQNLNHDAMYWYRQDPGQGLRLIYYSQIVNDFQKGDIAEGYSVSREKKESFPLTVTSAQKNPTAFYLCASRKEGAGIYEQYFGPGTRLTVT.

The chain couples TRBV20-1 to TRBJ2-7, with D maybe TRBD2 (5 bases). The CDR3 totals 14 residues. The germline CDR1 and CDR2 sequences are DFQATT and SNEGSKA (reference sequence). Trimming took off 0 bases at V and 7 bases at J, with 16 bases between the two ends. In nucleotides, the CDR3 is TGCAGTGCTAGAGATCCGGCTAGCACTAGAGAGCAGTACTTC. It codes for CSARDPASTREQYF.

The chain is built from TRBV19 and TRBJ1-4; TRBD1 agrees at 7 bases. The CDR3 consists of 14 residues. J gave up 10 bases and V 7 bases, and 12 bases lay outside the gene matches. CDR1 and CDR2 (germline): LNHDA, SQIVND (reference sequence). The CDR3 loop reads CASTPGTASGKLFF. In DNA, the CDR3 is TGTGCCAGTACCCCCGGGACAGCCAGTGGAAAACTGTTTTTT.

This clonotype was recorded many times. The genes are TRBV5-1 and TRBJ2-7, with TRBD1 matching over 7 bases. The CDR3 loop spans 21 amino acids. Germline V lookup: CDR1 SGHRS, CDR2 YFSETQ. Here the CDR3 reads CPREKKVGQDVPSGTPYEQYF. The CDR3 DNA sequence: TGCCCTCGAGAAAAGAAGGTTGGACAGGATGTCCCGTCAGGGACCCCCTACGAGCAGTACTTC.

In this sample, this clonotype turned up many times. The rearrangement uses TRBV6-1 and TRBJ2-1; D gene unclear. The CDR3 contains 15 residues. Per germline, CDR1 MNHNS and CDR2 SASEGT. V was cut by 6 bases and J by 2 bases, with 14 bases left in between. This chain's CDR3 is CASRDLHFAYNEQFF. CDR3 nucleotide sequence: TGTGCCAGCAGGGATCTCCACTTCGCCTACAATGAGCAGTTCTTC.

This clonotype was counted many times. This sequence joins TRBV29-1 and TRBJ1-3; 8 positions match TRBD1. The length of the CDR3 is 18 residues. The V segment lost 4 bases and the J segment 1 base; nucleotides outside the gene matches: 15. Per germline, CDR1 SQVTM and CDR2 ANQGSEA. The CDR3 DNA follows: TGCAGCGTTGGAAGAGGGGCAGGGGGCAGGGGATCTGGAAACACCATATATTTT. This sequence encodes CSVGRGAGGRGSGNTIYF.

J is TRBJ2-7 and V is TRBV25-1; 11 nucleotides align to TRBD2. CDR1 is MGHDK and CDR2 is SYGVNS in the germline V gene. The CDR3 totals 15 residues. The V and J ends lost 9 bases and 4 bases, in that order; junction bases with no gene match: 11. The CDR3 nucleotides read TGTGCCAGTGGATTAGCGGGAGGGCCTAATTACGAGCAGTACTTC. This sequence encodes CASGLAGGPNYEQYF.

This clonotype occurred many times. CDR3 protein: CASSWTADQPQHF. In DNA, the CDR3 is TGTGCCAGCAGCTGGACCGCGGATCAGCCCCAGCATTTT. V is TRBV5-8 and J is TRBJ1-5; D unresolved. The length of the CDR3 is 13 residues. V lost 3 bases and J lost 5, with 9 bases in between. The germline V gene has CDR1 SGHTS and CDR2 YDEGEE.

This clonotype was seen at least ten times. The chain uses TRBV11-1 and TRBJ2-1, with 10 bases lining up with TRBD2. Losses at the gene ends were 1 base for V and 3 bases for J; bases not matched to a gene: 3. The CDR3 covers 16 residues. Germline V lookup: CDR1 SGHAT, CDR2 FQDESV (reference sequence). CDR3 DNA sequence: TGTGCCAGCAGCTTAGGGCCTAGCGGGAGCTACAATGAGCAGTTCTTC. Translated, it gives CASSLGPSGSYNEQFF.

This clonotype came up many times. This chain joins TRBV7-2 and TRBJ2-5, with 7 bases that match TRBD1. J lost 2 bases, V lost 3 bases, and 6 bases had no gene match. CDR3 length: 15 amino acids. Germline CDR1 reads SGHTA; CDR2 reads FQGNSA. The CDR3 region is CASSFAGGGQETQYF. In nucleotides, the CDR3 is TGTGCCAGCAGCTTCGCAGGGGGTGGACAAGAGACCCAGTACTTC.

This clonotype has at least ten counts. The rearrangement joins TRBV27 to TRBJ2-1; D unclear. Germline-derived CDR1 and CDR2 are MNHEY and SMNVEV (reference sequence). The length of the CDR3 is 15 residues. Deletions cut 5 bases from V and 3 bases from J, with 14 bases between. The CDR3 sequence is CASSPRPPLYNEQFF. In DNA, the CDR3 is TGTGCCAGCAGTCCAAGGCCCCCCCTCTACAATGAGCAGTTCTTC.

This clonotype was detected ten times or more. This chain's CDR3 is CASSYIQGDYEQYF. CDR3 DNA: TGTGCCAGCAGTTACATACAGGGAGACTACGAGCAGTACTTC. V and J are TRBV6-1 and TRBJ2-7; D may be TRBD1 (6 bases). The CDR3 runs to 14 residues. The V end was cut by 5 bases, the J end by 3 bases, with 14 bases between. Germline values: CDR1 MNHNS, CDR2 SASEGT.

Concerning this clonotype itself: Relative to the germline gene, one junction end is altered; a read error may explain this. The chain couples TRBV7-2 to TRBJ1-5; D unclear. CDR3 length: 15 amino acids. CDR1 and CDR2 from the germline V gene are SGHTA and FQGNSA. The CDR3 nucleotides read TGTTCCAGCAGCCCCGACGGCTATGCGGGTCAGCCCCAGCATTTT. Protein sequence: CSSSPDGYAGQPQHF.

This clonotype was counted at least ten times. The chain employs TRBV12-3 or TRBV12-4 and TRBJ1-1, with a tentative D call TRBD1 (5 bases). V lost 5 bases and J 2 bases, leaving 12 bases between the germline ends. This CDR3 is built from 14 residues. The CDR3 DNA follows: TGTGCCAGCAGTGTTACCAGGGTAAACACTGAAGCTTTCTTT. Its protein product is CASSVTRVNTEAFF.

This clonotype has a count of ten or more. The gene calls are TRBV29-1 and TRBJ2-7, with D maybe TRBD2 (7 bases). Trimming removed 1 base from V and 5 bases from J, with 21 bases in between. Germline V CDR1 and CDR2: SQVTM, ANQGSEA. This CDR3 spans 16 amino acids. The CDR3 here is CSVEGGPRGPENEQYF. The CDR3 nucleotides read TGCAGCGTTGAAGGGGGACCGCGGGGGCCGGAGAACGAGCAGTACTTC.

This clonotype was seen many times. CDR3 bases: TGTGCCAGCACCGGGGTAGCGGGGGTCCAAGAGACCCAGTACTTC. It codes for CASTGVAGVQETQYF. The chain combines TRBV2 with TRBJ2-5; TRBD2 aligns across 9 bases. The V segment lost 7 bases and the J segment 1 base; nucleotides outside the gene matches: 7. This CDR3 region has 15 residues. Per the germline V gene, CDR1 is SNHLY and CDR2 is FYNNEI.